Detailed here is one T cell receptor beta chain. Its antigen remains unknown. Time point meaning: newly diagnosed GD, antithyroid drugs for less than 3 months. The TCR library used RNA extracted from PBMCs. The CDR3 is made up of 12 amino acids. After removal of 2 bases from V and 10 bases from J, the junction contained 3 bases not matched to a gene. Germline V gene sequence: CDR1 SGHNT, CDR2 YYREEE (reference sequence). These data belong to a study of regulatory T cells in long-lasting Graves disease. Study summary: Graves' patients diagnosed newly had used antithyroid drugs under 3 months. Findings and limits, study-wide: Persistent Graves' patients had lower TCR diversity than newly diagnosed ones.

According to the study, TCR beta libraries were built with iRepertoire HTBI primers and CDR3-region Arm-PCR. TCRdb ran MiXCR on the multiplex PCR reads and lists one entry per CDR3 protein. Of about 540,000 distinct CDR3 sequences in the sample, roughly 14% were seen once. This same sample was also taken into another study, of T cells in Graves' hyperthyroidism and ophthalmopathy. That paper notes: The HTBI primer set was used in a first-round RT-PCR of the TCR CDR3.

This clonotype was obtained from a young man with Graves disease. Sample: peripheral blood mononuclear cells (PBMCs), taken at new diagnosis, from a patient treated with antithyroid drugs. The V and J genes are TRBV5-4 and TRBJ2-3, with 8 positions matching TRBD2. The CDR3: CASSLPGGSQYF. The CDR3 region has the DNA TGTGCCAGCAGCTTACCGGGAGGGTCGCAGTATTTT.